A few counts support the clone carrying this TCR beta chain. What it binds is unknown. This sample stems from a study of post-analysis software for immune sequencing data. Across the study: Patients had relapsing-remitting, secondary progressive or progressive-relapsing multiple sclerosis; some lacked subtype.

General observations from the study: Normalized Chao1 diversity was significantly lower in multiple sclerosis patients than in controls. About five TRBV segments, including TRBV5-6, TRBV5-1 and TRBV20-1, were more frequent in patients than controls. F-measure co-clustering was strong for batch-matched samples.

The CDR3 runs to 14 residues. Germline V CDR1 and CDR2: ENHRY, SYGVKD. V was shortened by 0 bases and J by 6 bases, with 12 bases between the two germline ends. Libraries were made from TCR beta cDNA, and they carried unique molecular identifiers. TCRdb ran MiXCR on the PCR reads and lists one entry per CDR3 protein. The sample has 750,000 to 950,000 distinct CDR3 sequences; about half are singletons. This chain uses TRBV10-3 with TRBJ2-7; no clear D. Sequencing input: blood. This receptor was taken from a girl aged 10 to 17 with multiple sclerosis. The CDR3 DNA sequence: TGTGCCATCAGTGAGTCGAACGGCGTCGGCGAGCAGTACTTC. It codes for CAISESNGVGEQYF.